The 3 T cell receptor beta chains listed next were all sequenced from one sample in a study of blood T cell repertoires in COVID-19. The data were produced by immunoSEQ multiplex PCR, yet TCRdb's version contains in-frame clones alone and is incomplete. Seen here are about 210,000 clones, 65% to 85% observed once, and the top ten hold more than 10%. Sequenced sample: peripheral blood. The receptors originated from a human donor in a cohort sampled during active COVID-19.

The genes are TRBV6-5 and TRBJ1-1; D gene ambiguous. Trimming pared 7 bases from V and 4 bases from J, leaving 10 bases between. Germline values: CDR1 MNHEY, CDR2 SVGAGI. The CDR3 is 12 amino acids. CDR3 loop: CASNRQATEAFF. In nucleotides, the CDR3 is TGTGCCAGCAACCGGCAGGCCACTGAAGCTTTCTTT.

The genes are TRBV24-1 and TRBJ1-2; 7 bases align to TRBD1. Germline-derived CDR1 and CDR2 are KGHDR and SFDVKD. The CDR3 contains 14 residues. V gave up 0 bases and J gave up 8 bases; unmatched junction bases: 5. CDR3 loop: CATSDLDRETGYTF. The DNA for the CDR3 is TGTGCCACCAGTGATTTGGACAGGGAAACGGGCTACACCTTC.

This clone has a single count. V and J are TRBV28 and TRBJ1-1; a possible D gene is TRBD1 (5 bases). This CDR3 region has 15 residues. The germline gives CDR1 MDHEN, CDR2 SYDVKM. The V and J ends lost 5 bases and 5 bases respectively, with 18 bases between them. The CDR3 nucleotides are TGTGCCAGCAGTCTGGGGGGGGATGGAGAAACTGAAGCTTTCTTT. It is translated as CASSLGGDGETEAFF.